The T cell receptor beta chain under discussion was sequenced for a study of T cell clones after liver transplantation. Study-level information: Without induction therapy, subjects received standard immunosuppression until 12-24 months post-transplant.

Clones were sequenced by immunoSEQ multiplex PCR, and TCRdb holds only the in-frame ones, with some missing. This table holds roughly 19,000 clones, around 91% found once. CDR1 and CDR2 from the germline V gene are LNHDA and SQIVND (reference sequence). This CDR3 is built from 14 residues. V lost 3 bases, J lost 6 bases, and 14 bases lay in between. Details on this clone: No antigen is known for it.

The study, taken as a whole, reports: Post-transplant, graft-donor-reactive CD4 TCRbeta sequences in blood dropped significantly in most of the 8 subjects. Rather than being deleted, graft donor-reactive T cells may have moved into the graft.

The receptor was isolated from a human patient who received a liver transplant. The graft donor may be the source of some T cells. The chain combines TRBV19 with TRBJ1-2, with no clear D. Sequencing was performed on CD8+ T cells from blood, taken approximately 3.5 years after liver transplant. CDR3: CASSIPREEHGYTF. The DNA of the CDR3 is TGTGCCAGTAGTATCCCGCGCGAAGAGCATGGCTACACCTTC.